The 11 T cell receptor beta chains in this list originate from one sample, sequenced in a study of molecular identifiers for immune sequencing clone quantification. One entry per CDR3 protein results from TCRdb running MiXCR on the PCR reads. Seen here are about half a million distinct CDR3 sequences, around 23% observed once, and the top ten hold about 0.75%. The material sequenced was naive CD8+ T cells from blood, with Jurkat cell RNA spiked in. Documented subset: FACS-sorted CD8+CD4-CCR7+CD45RA+ naive T cells. Receptors originate from a human donor in good health. Some libraries in this study had Jurkat cell RNA spiked in.

V is TRBV4-1 and J is TRBJ1-1; 9 bases map to TRBD1. CDR3 size: 14 residues. Germline V gene lookup returns CDR1 MGHRA and CDR2 YSYEKL. J gave up 6 bases and V 4 bases, and 6 bases lay outside the gene matches. CDR3 protein: CASSLPGQGAEAFF. CDR3 in DNA: TGCGCCAGCAGCCTTCCGGGACAGGGTGCTGAAGCTTTCTTT.

CDR3 bases: TGCGCCAGCAGCCAAGGAGACCAGAACACTGAAGCTTTCTTT. Translating it yields CASSQGDQNTEAFF. V and J are TRBV4-1 and TRBJ1-1; no definite D call. This CDR3 has 14 residues. Germline V gene lookup returns CDR1 MGHRA and CDR2 YSYEKL. V was clipped by 1 base and J by 1 base, with 7 bases between them.

This clonotype has a handful of counts. This chain connects TRBV24-1 to TRBJ1-5, with a possible D match to TRBD1 (5 bases). The CDR3 sequence is 13 residues long. Germline CDR1 and CDR2: KGHDR and SFDVKD. Trimming took 7 bases from V and 7 from J, leaving 13 bases between them. CDR3 coding DNA: TGTGCCACCAGCATAGGGGTTGACCAGCCCCAGCATTTT. Protein product: CATSIGVDQPQHF.

This chain joins TRBV6-2 or TRBV6-3 and TRBJ2-3; D not certain. Trimming took off 8 bases at V and 1 base at J, with 13 bases between the two ends. CDR1 is MNHEY, CDR2 SVGEGT, per germline. The CDR3 has 14 amino acids. The CDR3 is CASESPQGTDTQYF. The CDR3 coding sequence is TGTGCCAGCGAATCCCCTCAGGGCACAGATACGCAGTATTTT.

This clonotype is a singleton in its sample. The chain joins TRBV30 to TRBJ2-7; D gene unclear. CDR3 length: 14 amino acids. From germline, CDR1 is GTSNPN and CDR2 SVGIG (reference sequence). V lost 3 bases, J lost 2 bases, and 14 bases lay in between. In DNA, the CDR3 is TGTGCCTGGAGAGATCCCCACAGAACCTACGAGCAGTACTTC. Protein sequence: CAWRDPHRTYEQYF. The full variable domain, completed using reference TRBV30 and TRBJ2-7, is SQTIHQWPATLVQPVGSPLSLECTVEGTSNPNLYWYRQAAGRGLQLLFYSVGIGQISSEVPQNLSASRPQDRQFILSSKKLLLSDSGFYLCAWRDPHRTYEQYFGPGTRLTVT.

This clonotype was recorded at least ten times. V and J are TRBV12-3 or TRBV12-4 and TRBJ2-1; 11 nucleotides align to TRBD2. The CDR3 runs to 18 residues. With V trimmed by 9 bases and J by 1 base, 14 bases remained unmatched. This CDR3 is CASELSRTSGGSYNEQFF. The CDR3, as DNA: TGTGCCAGTGAGTTAAGCCGTACTAGCGGGGGTTCCTACAATGAGCAGTTCTTC.

Many counts were recorded for this clonotype. J is TRBJ1-4 and V is TRBV29-1; D remains ambiguous. Trimming pared 5 bases from V and 8 bases from J, leaving 15 bases between. Looked up from germline, CDR1 is SQVTM and CDR2 is ANQGSEA. The CDR3 totals 13 residues. The DNA of the CDR3 is TGCAGCGTTTGGGCGGGTTGGGGAGAAAAACTGTTTTTT. Protein product: CSVWAGWGEKLFF.

This clonotype was counted between two and nine times. The chain employs TRBV6-2 or TRBV6-3 and TRBJ2-1, with D unclear. The CDR3 runs 14 residues. V shed 6 bases and J shed 5 bases, with 14 bases lying between them. Per the germline V gene, CDR1 is MNHEY and CDR2 is SVGEGT. The CDR3 sequence is CASSPITLDNEQFF. In DNA, the CDR3 is TGTGCCAGCAGCCCGATCACCCTCGACAATGAGCAGTTCTTC.

Details on this clonotype: This could be a read error, since a much larger clone is one nucleotide away. This rearrangement joins TRBV5-6 to TRBJ2-4, with D possibly being TRBD1 (5 bases). V lost 5 bases and J 8 bases, leaving 20 bases between the germline ends. The CDR3 loop spans 15 amino acids. Per the germline V gene, CDR1 is SGHDT and CDR2 is YYEEEE. The CDR3 bases are TGTGCCAGCAGGAGCTGGGGCGGTTGGGTAGACATTCAGTACTTC. This gives the protein CASRSWGGWVDIQYF.

The chain couples TRBV4-1 to TRBJ2-7; 8 bases are shared with TRBD1. The CDR3 is 14 amino acids. The J segment lost 2 bases and the V segment lost 3 bases, leaving 3 bases of the junction unmatched. CDR1 is MGHRA and CDR2 is YSYEKL in the germline V gene. As DNA, the CDR3 is TGCGCCAGCAGCCAGACGACAGGGGCCTACGAGCAGTACTTC. Its translation is CASSQTTGAYEQYF.

This chain links TRBV19 with TRBJ2-2; maybe TRBD1 (6 bases). The germline V and J ends were trimmed by 5 bases and 3 bases, with 16 bases remaining between them. Germline assignment: CDR1 LNHDA and CDR2 SQIVND (reference sequence). CDR3 length equals 16 residues. The CDR3 protein is CASSPSIYRDTGELFF. CDR3 sequence (DNA): TGTGCCAGTAGTCCATCTATATACAGGGACACCGGGGAGCTGTTTTTT. The variable domain in full, completed from reference TRBV19 and TRBJ2-2, reads DGGITQSPKYLFRKEGQNVTLSCEQNLNHDAMYWYRQDPGQGLRLIYYSQIVNDFQKGDIAEGYSVSREKKESFPLTVTSAQKNPTAFYLCASSPSIYRDTGELFFGEGSRLTVL.